The entry below gives a single TCR beta chain sequence along with its context. The data were obtained in a study of blood T cell repertoires in COVID-19. Overall study: Acute-phase and convalescent COVID-19 samples originated in the United States, Italy and Spain. Sample material is recorded as cDNA or gDNA derived from T cells, B-cell-depleted T cells, or PBMCs.

Study processing details: Amplifying reference gene primers gave estimates of nucleated cell counts. Clones were read by immunoSEQ multiplex PCR, and TCRdb kept only the in-frame ones, dropping some. V and J calls and clone size are given by that table; D and trimming were obtained from the DNA. This sample has 68,000 or so clones; approximately 88% occur once, and the top ten carry about 6%. The sequence was collected from a woman in her seventies with acute or convalescent COVID-19. The sample was peripheral blood.

Here the CDR3 DNA reads TGCGCCAGCAGCTTGGTCGGGGACAGGGGTTACGAGCAGTACTTC. Amino acids: CASSLVGDRGYEQYF. The rearrangement links TRBV5-1 to TRBJ2-7, with 10 nucleotides matching TRBD1. In germline, CDR1 is SGHRS, CDR2 YFSETQ. Trimming removed 0 bases from V and 4 bases from J; junction bases left unmatched: 4. CDR3 length equals 15 residues.